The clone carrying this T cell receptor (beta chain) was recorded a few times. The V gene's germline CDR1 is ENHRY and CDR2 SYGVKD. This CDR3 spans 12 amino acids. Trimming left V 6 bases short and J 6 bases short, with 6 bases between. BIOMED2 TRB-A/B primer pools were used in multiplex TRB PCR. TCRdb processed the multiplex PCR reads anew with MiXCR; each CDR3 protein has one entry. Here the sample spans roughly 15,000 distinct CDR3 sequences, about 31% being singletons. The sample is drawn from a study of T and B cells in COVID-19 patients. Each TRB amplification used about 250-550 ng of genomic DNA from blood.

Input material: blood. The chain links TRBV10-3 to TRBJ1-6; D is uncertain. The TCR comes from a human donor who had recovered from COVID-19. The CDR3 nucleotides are TGTGCCATCAGCACGGTTAATTCACCCCTCCACTTT. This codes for CAISTVNSPLHF.